The sequence of this T cell receptor beta chain was determined in a study of identical twins. Study-wide findings and caveats: Conclusions came from cross-sectional statistical analysis, not from following the same donors.

CDR1 is MNHEY and CDR2 is SVGEGT in the germline V gene. The CDR3 loop spans 13 amino acids. J was trimmed by 5 bases and V by 11 bases; bases with no gene match: 7. TCRdb re-analysed the 5' RACE reads in MiXCR, keeping a single row per CDR3 protein. The sample has 350,000 to 600,000 distinct CDR3 sequences; approximately 14% are singletons. For this clonotype: Its antigen is undetermined.

The data were also submitted as part of a second study, on yellow fever vaccine responses in identical twins.

This receptor was identified in a woman between 18 and 29 years old in good health. The sequenced sample consisted of CD4+ T cells sorted from blood. The chain uses TRBV6-2 or TRBV6-3 and TRBJ2-2, with 8 bases identical to TRBD2. The CDR3, as DNA: TGTGCCGTGACCTCTAGCGGGACCGGGGAGCTGTTTTTT. Its protein is CAVTSSGTGELFF.